The 4 T cell receptor beta chains given below trace back to one sample, sequenced in a study of blood T cell repertoires in COVID-19 (dated by TCRdb to 2020 to 2022). The library came from the immunoSEQ multiplex PCR assay. As stored in TCRdb, this immuneACCESS dataset retains in-frame rearrangements with V and J assigned. A fraction of the clones does not appear; measured against another copy, unresolved V genes explain less than half of the discrepancy, and the remainder lacks a known reason. The sample profile shows just over 15,000 clones; 65% to 85% of them were found once. The ten top clones hold about 15% of the sample. The specimen sequenced was peripheral blood. These TCRs come from a human donor in a cohort sampled during active COVID-19.

This sequence joins TRBV28 and TRBJ1-2, with TRBD1 matching 9 bases. Germline values: CDR1 MDHEN, CDR2 SYDVKM. V was clipped by 6 bases and J by 6 bases; unmatched bases: 8. CDR3 length: 14 amino acids. The CDR3 DNA is TGTGCCAGCAGGGGGACAGGGAAATTCCATGGCTACACCTTC. Protein: CASRGTGKFHGYTF.

CDR3 sequence: CASAGLAGGDEQFF. DNA for the CDR3: TGTGCCAGCGCGGGACTAGCGGGAGGGGATGAGCAGTTCTTC. The V call is TRBV7-8, the J call TRBJ2-1; 16 nucleotides line up with TRBD2. Germline V lookup: CDR1 SGHVS, CDR2 FQNEAQ. The ends lost 8 bases at V and 8 bases at J; junction bases unmatched: 3. The CDR3 contains 14 residues.

This clone was counted a few times. The CDR3 DNA reads as TGTGCCAGCAGCCCCGTGTCGGGGGGTCAGCCCCAGCATTTT. As protein: CASSPVSGGQPQHF. The chain employs TRBV7-9 and TRBJ1-5; D may be TRBD1 (5 bases). The CDR3 loop spans 14 amino acids. V gave up 5 bases and J gave up 6 bases, with 14 bases separating them. Germline V gene lookup returns CDR1 SEHNR and CDR2 FQNEAQ (reference sequence).

J is TRBJ1-3 and V is TRBV7-6; 10 nucleotides agree with TRBD1. Trimming removed 3 bases from V and 3 bases from J; junction bases left unmatched: 2. Per the germline V gene, CDR1 is SGHVS and CDR2 is FNYEAQ. The CDR3 spans 15 residues. CDR3 region: CASSLGTGVGNTIYF. As DNA, the CDR3 is TGTGCCAGCAGCTTGGGGACAGGGGTTGGAAACACCATATATTTT.